These 12 T cell receptor beta chains share one sample of origin, sequenced in a study of cytomegalovirus exposure and HLA in healthy donors. The PCR employed 60 Vbeta primers together with 13 Jbeta primers. Generated by immunoSEQ multiplex PCR, the TCRdb table keeps only in-frame clones and is missing some. The sample has some 41,000 clones; approximately 70% are singletons. Material: PBMCs. The receptor source for this set is a man aged 40-49 years in good health and CMV-seronegative.

This clone has only one observation. The chain combines TRBV6-5 with TRBJ2-2; D gene unclear. The CDR3 covers 15 residues. V was clipped by 4 bases and J by 2 bases, with 11 bases between them. Germline CDR1 and CDR2: MNHEY and SVGAGI. CDR3 in DNA: TGTGCCAGCAGTTCCGAGATAGTTAACACCGGGGAGCTGTTTTTT. Translated: CASSSEIVNTGELFF.

The V and J genes are TRBV6-5 and TRBJ2-5; 11 bases are shared with TRBD2. This CDR3 is 15 amino acids long. CDR1 is MNHEY, CDR2 SVGAGI, per germline. Trimming removed 6 bases from V and 5 bases from J; junction bases left unmatched: 8. The CDR3 nucleotides are TGTGCCAGCAGAAATAGCGGGGGGGCCACGGAGACCCAGTACTTC. Its translation: CASRNSGGATETQYF.

The genes are TRBV18 and TRBJ1-1; the D is unclear. The V gene's germline CDR1 is KGHSH and CDR2 LQKENI. CDR3 length: 11 residues. The V end lost 4 bases, the J end lost 6 bases, and 6 bases lay between the germline ends. Here the CDR3 reads CASSLAAEAFF. The DNA of the CDR3 is TGTGCCAGCTCACTAGCCGCTGAAGCTTTCTTT. The full variable domain, rest sourced from reference TRBV18 and TRBJ1-1, is NAGVMQNPRHLVRRRGQEARLRCSPMKGHSHVYWYRQLPEEGLKFMVYLQKENIIDESGMPKERFSAEFPKEGPSILRIQQVVRGDSAAYFCASSLAAEAFFGQGTRLTVV.

This clone was found a few times. This rearrangement joins TRBV5-1 to TRBJ2-3; 8 bases agree with TRBD2. Germline CDR1 SGHRS, CDR2 YFSETQ. The V and J ends lost 4 bases and 2 bases, in that order; junction bases with no gene match: 6. This CDR3 contains 15 residues. The CDR3 loop is CASSPARGVTDTQYF. The CDR3 DNA is TGCGCCAGCAGCCCCGCGCGGGGGGTCACAGATACGCAGTATTTT. Supplemented by reference TRBV5-1 and TRBJ2-3, the full variable domain reads KAGVTQTPRYLIKTRGQQVTLSCSPISGHRSVSWYQQTPGQGLQFLFEYFSETQRNKGNFPGRFSGRQFSNSRSEMNVSTLELGDSALYLCASSPARGVTDTQYFGPGTRLTVL.

DNA for the CDR3: TGTGCCAGCAAAGCGAACAGGGTAGGGACTGAAGCTTTCTTT. Translation gives CASKANRVGTEAFF. The chain joins TRBV6-5 to TRBJ1-1; TRBD1 might be the D (6 bases). Germline values: CDR1 MNHEY, CDR2 SVGAGI. V lost 7 bases and J 5 bases, leaving 17 bases between the germline ends. The CDR3 covers 14 residues.

The chain has TRBV6-1 and TRBJ2-2; D is perhaps TRBD1 (6 bases). Germline values: CDR1 MNHNS, CDR2 SASEGT. Trimming left V 6 bases short and J 2 bases short, with 13 bases between. The CDR3 covers 15 residues. The CDR3 region is CASRTGQQNTGELFF. CDR3 sequence (DNA): TGTGCCAGCAGAACTGGACAGCAAAACACCGGGGAGCTGTTTTTT.

In this sample, this clone turned up a few times. The chain couples TRBV27 to TRBJ1-5, with 8 bases aligning to TRBD1. Unmatched junction bases numbered 7, after V lost 6 bases and J lost 6 bases. Germline loops: CDR1 MNHEY, CDR2 SMNVEV (reference sequence). CDR3 length: 14 amino acids. DNA of the CDR3: TGTGCCAGCAGGCCGGGACAGGTCGGTCAGCCCCAGCATTTT. Its protein product is CASRPGQVGQPQHF.

The V call is TRBV11-2, the J call TRBJ2-5; D is perhaps TRBD2 (5 bases). The CDR3 has 14 residues. CDR1 SGHAT and CDR2 FQNNGV come from the germline V gene. Trimming removed 0 bases at V and 6 bases at J, with 11 bases between. This chain's CDR3 is CASSLDPSWKTQYF. DNA of the CDR3: TGTGCCAGCAGCTTAGATCCTAGCTGGAAGACCCAGTACTTC.

The chain combines TRBV10-3 with TRBJ1-5, with D perhaps matching TRBD1 (6 bases). V lost 4 bases and J lost 6, with 13 bases in between. Germline CDR1 is ENHRY and CDR2 is SYGVKD. The CDR3 length is 14 residues. The CDR3 reads CAISVAGVGQPQHF. The CDR3 DNA sequence: TGTGCCATCAGTGTGGCAGGGGTGGGTCAGCCCCAGCATTTT.

Comments on this clone: Other DNA sequences in the sample encode the same CDR3. V and J are TRBV29-1 and TRBJ2-3; D not resolved. The germline V and J ends were trimmed by 6 bases and 0 bases, with 7 bases remaining between them. Germline values: CDR1 SQVTM, CDR2 ANQGSEA. The CDR3 has 12 residues. The CDR3 coding sequence is TGCAGCGTAAAGACTAGCACAGATACGCAGTATTTT. This gives the protein CSVKTSTDTQYF.

The rearrangement links TRBV15 to TRBJ2-5; D is possibly TRBD2 (7 bases). CDR1 and CDR2 (germline): LNHNV, YYDKDF (reference sequence). This CDR3 has 15 amino acids. Deletions cut 0 bases from V and 5 bases from J, with 13 bases between. The CDR3 protein is CATSRDQGRGETQYF. The CDR3 DNA is TGTGCCACCAGCAGAGACCAGGGGAGGGGGGAGACCCAGTACTTC.

V is TRBV5-4 and J is TRBJ1-6, with a tentative D call TRBD1 (5 bases). This CDR3 is built from 14 residues. The V end lost 1 base, the J end lost 7 bases, and 9 bases lay between the germline ends. The germline V gene encodes CDR1 SGHNT and CDR2 YYREEE (reference sequence). CDR3 bases: TGTGCCAGCAGCTTGCAGGGTAGGAATTCACCCCTCCACTTT. Protein product: CASSLQGRNSPLHF.